This T cell receptor (beta chain) was captured in a study of CD8+ T cells in alopecia areata. About the study: Oral tofacitinib, 5 to 10 mg twice daily, was given in an open-label trial. The tofacitinib course ran for 6 to 18 months and was followed by 6 months off drug.

This clone was detected only a few times. Its antigen is not known. As part of sample collection, lesional scalp punch biopsies and peripheral blood were taken from alopecia areata patients. Study findings and constraints: Mice gave a clearer picture of TCR sharing than patients did, possibly for HLA-related reasons. For lesional scalp, especially alopecia totalis/universalis, clonality was higher than in normal scalp.

The CDR3 is 15 residues long. CDR1 is SEHNR and CDR2 is FQNEAQ in the germline V gene (reference sequence). V lost 5 bases to trimming and J lost 0 bases, with 14 bases between them. Extracted from the samples, RNA was reverse transcribed into cDNA to serve as the sequencing template. Assay: immunoSEQ multiplex PCR; the TCRdb copy retains only in-frame clones and omits some. Among about 13,000 clones, approximately 61% were seen once, and the ten largest hold 11%. The clonotype originates from a human donor with alopecia areata. This specimen was skin, taken at week 0. The J gene is TRBJ2-7, the V gene TRBV7-9, with D hard to call. The CDR3 DNA is TGTGCCAGCAGCCGTTTGTGGGCGATCTCCTACGAGCAGTACTTC. Translation gives CASSRLWAISYEQYF.